This TCR beta chain comes out of a study of T cells in Graves' hyperthyroidism and ophthalmopathy. Diagnosis relied on clinical symptoms, serum thyroxine and TRAb, thyroid ultrasound and orbital computed tomography. Regarding the study as a whole: Appearing also in blood were most of the thyroid clonotypes expanded above 0.001.

This CDR3 spans 14 amino acids. V was clipped by 6 bases and J by 3 bases; unmatched bases: 10. Germline lookup yields CDR1 DFQATT and CDR2 SNEGSKA (reference sequence). RNA transcripts gave rise to amplified TCR beta CDR3 regions. RT-PCR in the first round (using the HTBI primer set) targeted the TCR CDR3. TCRdb called the multiplex PCR reads again in MiXCR, with one record for every CDR3 protein. The repertoire has about 610,000 distinct CDR3 sequences, around 15% of them found once; the top ten carry 3.5% to 4.5%. This clonotype turned up a few times. The target antigen is unknown. The V call is TRBV20-1, the J call TRBJ2-7, with 8 bases lining up with TRBD2. The sequencing sample was made of blood. This TCR derives from a woman aged 40 to 55 with Graves' ophthalmopathy. Written as DNA, the CDR3 is TGCAGTGCAACCGGGACTAGTCATGACTACGAGCAGTACTTC. The encoded protein is CSATGTSHDYEQYF.